Listed below are T cell receptor beta chains from one sample, sequenced in a study of T cells in Graves' hyperthyroidism and ophthalmopathy. TCRdb independently ran MiXCR on the multiplex PCR reads; one entry per CDR3 protein. The table records over 200,000 distinct CDR3 sequences, 15% to 20% of them present only once. Sequencing was carried out using blood. The receptors originated from a man aged 45 to 65 with Graves' hyperthyroidism. CDR3s include the opening cysteine and the closing phenylalanine or tryptophan. Each record gives: D gene, V gene, J gene, CDR3 length, clone size, CDR3 protein, CDR3 DNA. D genes are given only for firm matches. A row's size may be missing; if present it is once, few, many or a size class.

D gene: .
V gene: TRBV27
J gene: TRBJ1-5
CDR3 length: 14
clone size: many
CDR3 protein: CASSLSLGNQPQHF
CDR3 DNA: TGTGCCAGCAGTTTATCATTGGGCAATCAGCCCCAGCATTTT

D gene: TRBD2
V gene: TRBV11-2
J gene: TRBJ2-7
CDR3 length: 15
clone size: many
CDR3 protein: CASSLAFGGSYEQYF
CDR3 DNA: TGTGCCAGCAGCTTAGCGTTTGGCGGGAGTTACGAGCAGTACTTC

D gene: .
V gene: TRBV27
J gene: TRBJ1-1
CDR3 length: 15
clone size: .
CDR3 protein: CASSFRVGTDTEAFF
CDR3 DNA: TGTGCCAGCAGTTTCAGGGTTGGAACAGACACTGAAGCTTTCTTT

D gene: TRBD2
V gene: TRBV3-1
J gene: TRBJ2-1
CDR3 length: 15
clone size: many
CDR3 protein: CASSRRLAGEVEQFF
CDR3 DNA: TGTGCCAGCAGCCGAAGACTAGCGGGAGAAGTCGAGCAGTTCTTC

D gene: .
V gene: TRBV18
J gene: TRBJ2-4
CDR3 length: 13
clone size: many
CDR3 protein: CASSPEQRDIQYF
CDR3 DNA: TGTGCCAGCTCACCGGAGCAGAGAGACATTCAGTACTTC

D gene: TRBD1
V gene: TRBV6-2/TRBV6-3
J gene: TRBJ1-2
CDR3 length: 13
clone size: .
CDR3 protein: CASSITGVSGYTF
CDR3 DNA: TGTGCCAGCAGTATTACAGGGGTTAGCGGCTACACCTTC

D gene: TRBD1
V gene: TRBV5-1
J gene: TRBJ1-6
CDR3 length: 15
clone size: .
CDR3 protein: CASREGTGVNSPLHF
CDR3 DNA: TGCGCCAGCAGGGAAGGGACAGGAGTTAATTCACCCCTCCACTTT

D gene: .
V gene: TRBV18
J gene: TRBJ1-2
CDR3 length: 15
clone size: few
CDR3 protein: CASSPQGVGNYGYTF
CDR3 DNA: TGTGCCAGCTCACCCCAGGGCGTCGGTAACTATGGCTACACCTTC

D gene: TRBD2
V gene: TRBV20-1
J gene: TRBJ2-5
CDR3 length: 16
clone size: .
CDR3 protein: CSARDTSGPWRETQYF
CDR3 DNA: TGCAGTGCTAGAGATACTAGCGGGCCCTGGCGGGAGACCCAGTACTTC

D gene: .
V gene: TRBV18
J gene: TRBJ1-4
CDR3 length: 13
clone size: many
CDR3 protein: CASSPVQAEKLFF
CDR3 DNA: TGTGCCAGCTCACCGGTTCAGGCCGAAAAACTGTTTTTT

D gene: TRBD1
V gene: TRBV3-1
J gene: TRBJ1-2
CDR3 length: 14
clone size: .
CDR3 protein: CASSQPTGEGGYTF
CDR3 DNA: TGTGCCAGCAGCCAACCGACAGGGGAGGGCGGCTACACCTTC

D gene: TRBD1
V gene: TRBV6-1
J gene: TRBJ2-5
CDR3 length: 14
clone size: many
CDR3 protein: CASSHRGLGETQYF
CDR3 DNA: TGTGCCAGCAGCCACAGGGGGCTGGGAGAGACCCAGTACTTC

D gene: .
V gene: TRBV12-3/TRBV12-4
J gene: TRBJ2-7
CDR3 length: 13
clone size: many
CDR3 protein: CASGEGRLYEQYF
CDR3 DNA: TGTGCCAGCGGCGAGGGACGACTTTACGAGCAGTACTTC